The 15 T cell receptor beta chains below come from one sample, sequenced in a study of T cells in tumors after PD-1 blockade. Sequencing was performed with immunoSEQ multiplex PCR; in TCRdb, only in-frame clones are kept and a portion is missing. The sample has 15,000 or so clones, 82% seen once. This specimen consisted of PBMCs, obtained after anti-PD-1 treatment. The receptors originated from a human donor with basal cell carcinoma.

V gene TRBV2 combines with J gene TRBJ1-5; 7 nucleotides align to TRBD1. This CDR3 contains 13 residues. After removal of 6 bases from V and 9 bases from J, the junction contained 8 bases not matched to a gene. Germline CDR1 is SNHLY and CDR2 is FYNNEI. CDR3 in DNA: TGTGCCAGCAGCTACGACAGGGTTGGGCCCCAGCATTTT. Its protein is CASSYDRVGPQHF.

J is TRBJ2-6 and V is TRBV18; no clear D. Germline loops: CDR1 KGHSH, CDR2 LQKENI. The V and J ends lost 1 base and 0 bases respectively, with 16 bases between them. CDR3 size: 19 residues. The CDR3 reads CASSPLFSQGASGANVLTF. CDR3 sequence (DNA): TGTGCCAGCTCACCACTCTTTTCTCAAGGCGCCTCTGGGGCCAACGTCCTGACTTTC.

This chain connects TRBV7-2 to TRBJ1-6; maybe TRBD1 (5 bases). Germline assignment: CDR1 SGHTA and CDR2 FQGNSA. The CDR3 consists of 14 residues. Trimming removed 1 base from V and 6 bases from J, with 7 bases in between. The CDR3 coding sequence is TGTGCCAGCAGCTTAGAACAGGTTAATTCACCCCTCCACTTT. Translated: CASSLEQVNSPLHF. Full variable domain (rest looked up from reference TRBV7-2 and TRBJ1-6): GAGVSQSPSNKVTEKGKDVELRCDPISGHTALYWYRQSLGQGLEFLIYFQGNSAPDKSGLPSDRFSAERTGGSVSTLTIQRTQQEDSAVYLCASSLEQVNSPLHFGNGTRLTVT.

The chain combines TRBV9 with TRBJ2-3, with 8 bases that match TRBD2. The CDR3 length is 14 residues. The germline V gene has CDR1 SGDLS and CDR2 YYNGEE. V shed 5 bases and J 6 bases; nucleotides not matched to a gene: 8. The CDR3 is CASSGGREVDTQYF. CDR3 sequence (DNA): TGTGCCAGCAGTGGGGGGCGGGAGGTGGATACGCAGTATTTT.

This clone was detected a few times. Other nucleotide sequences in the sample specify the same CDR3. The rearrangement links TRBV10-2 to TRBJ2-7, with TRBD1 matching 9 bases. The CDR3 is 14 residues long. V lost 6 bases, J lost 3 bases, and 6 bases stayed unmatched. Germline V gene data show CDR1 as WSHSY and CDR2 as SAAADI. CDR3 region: CASSDTGQGYEQYF. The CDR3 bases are TGCGCCAGCAGCGATACGGGACAGGGCTACGAGCAGTACTTC.

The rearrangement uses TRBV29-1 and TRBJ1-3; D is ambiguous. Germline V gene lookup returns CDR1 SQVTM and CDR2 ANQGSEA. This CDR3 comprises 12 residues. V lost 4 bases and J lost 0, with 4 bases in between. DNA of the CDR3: TGCAGCGTTGCCTCCTCTGGAAACACCATATATTTT. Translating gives CSVASSGNTIYF.

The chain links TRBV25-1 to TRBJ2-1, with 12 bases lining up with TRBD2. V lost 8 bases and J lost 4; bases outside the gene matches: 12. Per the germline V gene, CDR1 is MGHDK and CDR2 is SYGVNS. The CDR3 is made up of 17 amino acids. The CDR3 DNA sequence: TGTGCCAGCGGGTCCGGACCGACTAGCGGGGGTTACAATGAGCAGTTCTTC. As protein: CASGSGPTSGGYNEQFF.

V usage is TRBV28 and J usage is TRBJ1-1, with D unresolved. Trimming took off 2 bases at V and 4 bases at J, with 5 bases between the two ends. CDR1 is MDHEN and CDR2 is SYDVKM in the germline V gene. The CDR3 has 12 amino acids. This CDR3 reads CASSLLLTEAFF. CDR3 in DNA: TGTGCCAGCAGTTTACTTCTCACTGAAGCTTTCTTT.

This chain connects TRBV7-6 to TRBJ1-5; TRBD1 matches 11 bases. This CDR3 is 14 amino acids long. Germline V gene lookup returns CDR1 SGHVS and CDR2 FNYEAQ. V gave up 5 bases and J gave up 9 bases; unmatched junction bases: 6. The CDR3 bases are TGTGCCAGCAGCCCGGGACAGGGGGAACTGCCCCAGCATTTT. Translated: CASSPGQGELPQHF.

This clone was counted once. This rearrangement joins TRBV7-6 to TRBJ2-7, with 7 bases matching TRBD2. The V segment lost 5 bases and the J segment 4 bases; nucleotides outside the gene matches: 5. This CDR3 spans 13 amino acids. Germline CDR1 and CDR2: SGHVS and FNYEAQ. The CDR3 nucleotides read TGTGCCAGCAGCCCGGTCGGGAGGTACGAGCAGTACTTC. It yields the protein CASSPVGRYEQYF.

In DNA, the CDR3 is TGTGCCAGTAGTATGACTAGCGGGGGGGCCTACAATGAGCAGTTCTTC. Protein product: CASSMTSGGAYNEQFF. This chain links TRBV19 with TRBJ2-1; 14 bases match TRBD2. Germline values: CDR1 LNHDA, CDR2 SQIVND (reference sequence). V trimming: 3 bases; J trimming: 2 bases; junction bases outside the gene matches: 0. The CDR3 consists of 16 residues.

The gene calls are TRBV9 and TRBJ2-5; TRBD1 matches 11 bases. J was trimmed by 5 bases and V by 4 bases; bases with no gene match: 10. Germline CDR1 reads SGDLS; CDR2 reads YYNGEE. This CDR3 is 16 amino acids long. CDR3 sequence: CASSSGPDRGRETQYF. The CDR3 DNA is TGTGCCAGCAGCTCCGGTCCGGACAGGGGGCGGGAGACCCAGTACTTC. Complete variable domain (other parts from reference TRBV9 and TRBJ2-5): DSGVTQTPKHLITATGQRVTLRCSPRSGDLSVYWYQQSLDQGLQFLIQYYNGEERAKGNILERFSAQQFPDLHSELNLSSLELGDSALYFCASSSGPDRGRETQYFGPGTRLLVL.

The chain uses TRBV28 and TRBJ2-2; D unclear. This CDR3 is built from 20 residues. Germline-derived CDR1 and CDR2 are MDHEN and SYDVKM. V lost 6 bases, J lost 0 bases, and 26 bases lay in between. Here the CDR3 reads CASSRGPLVSRNANTGELFF. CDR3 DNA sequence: TGTGCCAGCAGCCGTGGGCCCCTGGTGAGCAGAAACGCGAACACCGGGGAGCTGTTTTTT.

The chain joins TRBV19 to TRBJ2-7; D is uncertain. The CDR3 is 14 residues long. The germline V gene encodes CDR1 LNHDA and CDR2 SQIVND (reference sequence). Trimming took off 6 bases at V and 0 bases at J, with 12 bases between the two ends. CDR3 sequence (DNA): TGTGCCAGTAGGAGCCGACGAAGCTCCTACGAGCAGTACTTC. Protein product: CASRSRRSSYEQYF.

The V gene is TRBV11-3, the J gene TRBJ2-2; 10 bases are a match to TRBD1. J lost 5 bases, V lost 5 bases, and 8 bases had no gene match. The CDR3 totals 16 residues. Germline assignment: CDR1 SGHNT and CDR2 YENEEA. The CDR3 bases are TGTGCCAGCAGCCCTTCGGGACAGGGGTGGACCGGGGAGCTGTTTTTT. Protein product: CASSPSGQGWTGELFF.